A selection of T cell receptor beta chains follows, all from one sample in a study of tumor-infiltrating lymphocytes in localized non-small cell lung cancer. The table came from immunoSEQ multiplex PCR; TCRdb's copy has only in-frame clones and leaves some out. The table shows approximately 16,000 clones, with more than 40% occurring only once. Material: lung tumor tissue. The receptors derive from a human donor with non-small cell lung cancer. The CDR3 runs from the conserved cysteine through the conserved F or W. Fields, in order: CDR3 DNA, CDR3 protein, J gene, clone size, V gene, D gene. A D gene is named only where the DNA matches it firmly. For some rows the clone size is stated as once, few or many, or as a class when expanded; others skip it.

CDR3 DNA: TGTGCCAGCAGCCCCGGCGGGACAATCCAAGAGACCCAGTACTTC
CDR3 protein: CASSPGGTIQETQYF
J gene: TRBJ2-5
clone size: -
V gene: TRBV7-9
D gene: -

CDR3 DNA: TGTGCCGGACGCGGCGGAGGCTATGGCTACACCTTC
CDR3 protein: CAGRGGGYGYTF
J gene: TRBJ1-2
clone size: few
V gene: TRBV2
D gene: -

CDR3 DNA: TGTGCCAGCAGCACATACAAGGTGGCATACGAGCAGTACTTC
CDR3 protein: CASSTYKVAYEQYF
J gene: TRBJ2-7
clone size: -
V gene: TRBV11-2
D gene: -

CDR3 DNA: TGTGCCAGTAGTATCTTCGGCAGGGGTGGCCAAGAGACCCAGTACTTC
CDR3 protein: CASSIFGRGGQETQYF
J gene: TRBJ2-5
clone size: -
V gene: TRBV19
D gene: -

CDR3 DNA: TGCAGCGTTGTAGTCGCAGGAGAAGGAAACACCATATATTTT
CDR3 protein: CSVVVAGEGNTIYF
J gene: TRBJ1-3
clone size: few
V gene: TRBV29-1
D gene: -

CDR3 DNA: TGTGCCAGCAGCAAAAAACCAGGGGGAAACACTGAAGCTTTCTTT
CDR3 protein: CASSKKPGGNTEAFF
J gene: TRBJ1-1
clone size: few
V gene: TRBV7-3
D gene: TRBD1

CDR3 DNA: TGTGCCAGTAGCCCCAGGGACAGGGGGCAACAGCCCCAGCATTTT
CDR3 protein: CASSPRDRGQQPQHF
J gene: TRBJ1-5
clone size: -
V gene: TRBV19
D gene: TRBD1

CDR3 DNA: TGTGCCAGCAGTTTCTCGATTTATGGCTACACCTTC
CDR3 protein: CASSFSIYGYTF
J gene: TRBJ1-2
clone size: few
V gene: TRBV2
D gene: -

CDR3 DNA: TGTGCCAGCAGGGGTGGGGGTACTAATCAGCCCCAGCATTTT
CDR3 protein: CASRGGGTNQPQHF
J gene: TRBJ1-5
clone size: -
V gene: TRBV28
D gene: -

CDR3 DNA: TGTGCCAGTAAGGGGCCCGCGGGTCGCAATCAGCCCCAGCATTTT
CDR3 protein: CASKGPAGRNQPQHF
J gene: TRBJ1-5
clone size: medium-sized
V gene: TRBV19
D gene: -

CDR3 DNA: TGTGCCAGCAGCCCGCCAGAACTCGGGAGCGAGAATGGCTACACCTTC
CDR3 protein: CASSPPELGSENGYTF
J gene: TRBJ1-2
clone size: -
V gene: TRBV7-9
D gene: -

CDR3 DNA: TGTGCCTGGAGTACACCCCCGACAATCACCATATATTTT
CDR3 protein: CAWSTPPTITIYF
J gene: TRBJ1-3
clone size: few
V gene: TRBV30
D gene: -

CDR3 DNA: TGTGCCAGCAGCTTTACAGGGCGCTCCTACGAGCAGTACTTC
CDR3 protein: CASSFTGRSYEQYF
J gene: TRBJ2-7
clone size: -
V gene: TRBV5-4
D gene: -

CDR3 DNA: TGTGCCAGCACCCGGGACTCCAGGACCGGGGAGCTGTTTTTT
CDR3 protein: CASTRDSRTGELFF
J gene: TRBJ2-2
clone size: few
V gene: TRBV9
D gene: -

CDR3 DNA: TGTGCCAGCAGCTTAGAGAGTGTACACAATGAGCAGTTCTTC
CDR3 protein: CASSLESVHNEQFF
J gene: TRBJ2-1
clone size: -
V gene: TRBV5-5
D gene: -

CDR3 DNA: TGTGCCAGCAGCTTGGGGGTGGGCGAGCAGTACTTC
CDR3 protein: CASSLGVGEQYF
J gene: TRBJ2-7
clone size: few
V gene: TRBV4-2
D gene: -

CDR3 DNA: TGTGCCAGCAGTGGGGTATATGGAAACACCATATATTTT
CDR3 protein: CASSGVYGNTIYF
J gene: TRBJ1-3
clone size: few
V gene: TRBV6-1
D gene: -

CDR3 DNA: TGCAGCGTCAAGAAGGGCTATAATTCACCCCTCCACTTT
CDR3 protein: CSVKKGYNSPLHF
J gene: TRBJ1-6
clone size: -
V gene: TRBV29-1
D gene: -

CDR3 DNA: TGTGCCAGCAGCCCACCGGAAGGGTTGAACACTGAAGCTTTCTTT
CDR3 protein: CASSPPEGLNTEAFF
J gene: TRBJ1-1
clone size: medium-sized
V gene: TRBV7-6
D gene: -

CDR3 DNA: TGTGCCAGCAGCGCATCCCCCTCACGGAACACTGAAGCTTTCTTT
CDR3 protein: CASSASPSRNTEAFF
J gene: TRBJ1-1
clone size: -
V gene: TRBV9
D gene: -

CDR3 DNA: TGCGCCAGCAGCCAAGGGACCGGCAATGAGCAGTTCTTC
CDR3 protein: CASSQGTGNEQFF
J gene: TRBJ2-1
clone size: -
V gene: TRBV4-3
D gene: -

CDR3 DNA: TGTGCCAGCAGTGGGGGGTACGAGCAGTACTTC
CDR3 protein: CASSGGYEQYF
J gene: TRBJ2-7
clone size: -
V gene: TRBV10-3
D gene: -

CDR3 DNA: TGCGCCAGCAGCTTGGATCCAGGGGGCATTGGTGATGGCTACACCTTC
CDR3 protein: CASSLDPGGIGDGYTF
J gene: TRBJ1-2
clone size: few
V gene: TRBV5-1
D gene: TRBD1

CDR3 DNA: TGTGCCTCTAGGCACAGGTCTAATGAAAAACTGTTTTTT
CDR3 protein: CASRHRSNEKLFF
J gene: TRBJ1-4
clone size: few
V gene: TRBV30
D gene: -

CDR3 DNA: TGTGCCACCAAAGGGAGTATCGAAGCTTTCTTT
CDR3 protein: CATKGSIEAFF
J gene: TRBJ1-1
clone size: few
V gene: TRBV28
D gene: -

CDR3 DNA: TGCAGCGTTGAACCCACAGATACGCAGTATTTT
CDR3 protein: CSVEPTDTQYF
J gene: TRBJ2-3
clone size: many
V gene: TRBV29-1
D gene: -

CDR3 DNA: TGTGCCAGCAGCGTCTACAGGGAAGAGGTTGGGGGCTACACCTTC
CDR3 protein: CASSVYREEVGGYTF
J gene: TRBJ1-2
clone size: -
V gene: TRBV5-8
D gene: -

CDR3 DNA: TGCGCCAGCAGCCAAGGGGCAGGCGAGCAGTACTTC
CDR3 protein: CASSQGAGEQYF
J gene: TRBJ2-7
clone size: few
V gene: TRBV4-1
D gene: -

CDR3 DNA: TGTGCCAGCAGCTTAGTTGGGCTCGGGGCTGAAGCTTTCTTT
CDR3 protein: CASSLVGLGAEAFF
J gene: TRBJ1-1
clone size: -
V gene: TRBV11-1
D gene: -